What follows describes a single T cell receptor beta chain. The data are from a study of blood T cell repertoires in COVID-19. Using immunoSEQ multiplex PCR, the repertoire was profiled, and TCRdb retains in-frame clones only, with some absent. The table lists some 250,000 clones, approximately 77% of them singletons. The sample comprised peripheral blood. The source of this sequence is a woman in her late teens or twenties with acute or convalescent COVID-19.

The CDR3, as DNA: TGTGCCAGCAGAAACAGGGGAAACTATGGCTACACCTTC. Its protein is CASRNRGNYGYTF. The rearrangement joins TRBV6-5 to TRBJ1-2; TRBD1 matches at 7 bases. The CDR3 runs to 13 residues. Germline V gene sequence: CDR1 MNHEY, CDR2 SVGAGI. Germline trimming cut 6 bases from V and 2 bases from J; bases unmatched to any gene: 3.